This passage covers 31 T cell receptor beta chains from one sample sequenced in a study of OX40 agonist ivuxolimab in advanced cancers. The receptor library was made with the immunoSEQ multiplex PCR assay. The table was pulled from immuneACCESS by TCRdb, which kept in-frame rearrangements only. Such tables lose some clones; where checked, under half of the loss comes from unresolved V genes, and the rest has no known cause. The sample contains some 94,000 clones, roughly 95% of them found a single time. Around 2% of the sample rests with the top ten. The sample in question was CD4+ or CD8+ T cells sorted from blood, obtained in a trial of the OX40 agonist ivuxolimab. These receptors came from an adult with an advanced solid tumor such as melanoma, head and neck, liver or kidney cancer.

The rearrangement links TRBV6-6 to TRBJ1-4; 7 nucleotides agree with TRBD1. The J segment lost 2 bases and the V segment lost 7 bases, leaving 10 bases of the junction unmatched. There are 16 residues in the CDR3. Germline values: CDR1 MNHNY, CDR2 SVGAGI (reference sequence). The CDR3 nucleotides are TGTGCCAGCAACTCATACCCGACAGGGACTAATGAAAAACTGTTTTTT. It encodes CASNSYPTGTNEKLFF.

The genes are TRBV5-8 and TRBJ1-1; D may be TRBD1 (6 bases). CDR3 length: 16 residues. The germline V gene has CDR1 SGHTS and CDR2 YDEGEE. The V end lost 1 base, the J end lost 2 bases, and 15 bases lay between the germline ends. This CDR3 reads CASSLLGGGRNTEAFF. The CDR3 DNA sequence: TGTGCCAGCAGCTTGTTGGGGGGCGGGAGAAACACTGAAGCTTTCTTT.

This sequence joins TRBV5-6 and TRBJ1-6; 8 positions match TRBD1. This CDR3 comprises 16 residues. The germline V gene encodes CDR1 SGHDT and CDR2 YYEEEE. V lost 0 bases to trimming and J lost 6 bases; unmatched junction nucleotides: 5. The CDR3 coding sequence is TGTGCCAGCAGCTTGGGCAGGGGGCCTTCTAATTCACCCCTCCACTTT. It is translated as CASSLGRGPSNSPLHF.

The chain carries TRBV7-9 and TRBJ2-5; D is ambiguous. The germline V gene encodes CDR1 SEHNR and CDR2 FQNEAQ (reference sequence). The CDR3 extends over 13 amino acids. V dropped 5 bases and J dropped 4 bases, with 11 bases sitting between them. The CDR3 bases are TGTGCCAGCAGCCCCTGGTCGGGAGAGACCCAGTACTTC. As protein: CASSPWSGETQYF.

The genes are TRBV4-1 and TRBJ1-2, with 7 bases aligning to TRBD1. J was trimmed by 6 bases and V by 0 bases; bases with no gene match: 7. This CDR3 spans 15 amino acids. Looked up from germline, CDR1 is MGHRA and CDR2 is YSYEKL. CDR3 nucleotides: TGCGCCAGCAGCCAAGATGAGACAGGGTGGGATGGCTACACCTTC. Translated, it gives CASSQDETGWDGYTF.

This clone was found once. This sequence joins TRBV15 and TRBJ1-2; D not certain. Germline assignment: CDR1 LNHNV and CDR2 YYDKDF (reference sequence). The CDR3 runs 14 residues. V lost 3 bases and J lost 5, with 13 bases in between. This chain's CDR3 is CATSSSLAIYGYTF. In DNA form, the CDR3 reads TGTGCCACCAGCAGCTCGCTGGCAATATATGGCTACACCTTC.

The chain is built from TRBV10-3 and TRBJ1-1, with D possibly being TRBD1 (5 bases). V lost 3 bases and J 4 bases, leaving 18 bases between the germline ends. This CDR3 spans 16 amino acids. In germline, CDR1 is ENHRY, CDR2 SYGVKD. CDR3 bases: TGTGCCATCAGTGATGTCTTTTACGGGGGTCGCACTGAAGCTTTCTTT. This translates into CAISDVFYGGRTEAFF.

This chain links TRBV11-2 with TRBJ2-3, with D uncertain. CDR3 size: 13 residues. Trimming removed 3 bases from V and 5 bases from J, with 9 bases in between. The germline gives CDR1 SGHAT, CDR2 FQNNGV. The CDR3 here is CASSLLAVDTQYF. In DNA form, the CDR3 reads TGTGCCAGCAGCTTGCTTGCTGTAGATACGCAGTATTTT.

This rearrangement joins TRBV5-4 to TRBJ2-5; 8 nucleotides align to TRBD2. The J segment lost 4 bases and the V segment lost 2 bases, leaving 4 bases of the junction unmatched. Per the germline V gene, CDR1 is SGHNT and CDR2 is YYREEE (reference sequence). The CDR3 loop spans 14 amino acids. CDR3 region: CASSLDGGGETQYF. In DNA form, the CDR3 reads TGTGCCAGCAGCTTAGACGGGGGGGGAGAGACCCAGTACTTC.

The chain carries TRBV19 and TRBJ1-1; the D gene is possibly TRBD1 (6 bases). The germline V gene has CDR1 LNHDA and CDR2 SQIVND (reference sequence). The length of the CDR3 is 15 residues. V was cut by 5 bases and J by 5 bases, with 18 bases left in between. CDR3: CASSPPPTGWTEAFF. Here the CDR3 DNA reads TGTGCCAGTAGTCCGCCCCCGACAGGATGGACTGAAGCTTTCTTT.

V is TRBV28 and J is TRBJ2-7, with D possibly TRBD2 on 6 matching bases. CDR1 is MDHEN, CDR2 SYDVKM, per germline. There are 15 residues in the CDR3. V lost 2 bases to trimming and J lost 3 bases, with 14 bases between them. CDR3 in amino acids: CASSLGAGIDYEQYF. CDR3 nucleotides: TGTGCCAGCAGTTTAGGGGCGGGAATAGACTACGAGCAGTACTTC.

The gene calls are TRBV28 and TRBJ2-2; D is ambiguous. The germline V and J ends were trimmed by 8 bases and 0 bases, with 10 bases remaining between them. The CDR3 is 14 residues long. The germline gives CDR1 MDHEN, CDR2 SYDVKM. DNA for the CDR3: TGTGCCAGCTATCCGTTCGCGAACACCGGGGAGCTGTTTTTT. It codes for CASYPFANTGELFF.

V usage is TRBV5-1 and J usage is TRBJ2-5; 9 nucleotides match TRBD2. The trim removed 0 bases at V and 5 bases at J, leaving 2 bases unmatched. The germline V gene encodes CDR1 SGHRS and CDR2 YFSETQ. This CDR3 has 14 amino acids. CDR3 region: CASSLASGKETQYF. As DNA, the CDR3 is TGCGCCAGCAGCTTGGCTAGCGGGAAGGAGACCCAGTACTTC.

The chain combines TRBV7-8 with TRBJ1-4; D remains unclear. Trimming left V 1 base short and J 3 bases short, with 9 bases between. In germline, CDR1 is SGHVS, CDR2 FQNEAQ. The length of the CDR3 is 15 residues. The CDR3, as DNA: TGTGCCAGCAGCTTAGTGGCTGCGGCTAATGAAAAACTGTTTTTT. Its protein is CASSLVAAANEKLFF.

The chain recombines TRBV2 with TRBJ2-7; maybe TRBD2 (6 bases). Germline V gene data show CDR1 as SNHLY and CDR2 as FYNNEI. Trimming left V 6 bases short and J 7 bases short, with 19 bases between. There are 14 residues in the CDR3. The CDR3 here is CASSQAGLIAEQYF. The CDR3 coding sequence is TGTGCCAGCAGCCAAGCGGGCCTCATCGCAGAGCAGTACTTC.

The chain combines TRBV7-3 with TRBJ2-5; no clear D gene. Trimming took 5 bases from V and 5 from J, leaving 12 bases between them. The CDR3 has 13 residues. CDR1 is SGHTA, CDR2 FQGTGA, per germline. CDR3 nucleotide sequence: TGTGCCAGCAGCCCGGACGTCTTTGAGACCCAGTACTTC. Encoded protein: CASSPDVFETQYF. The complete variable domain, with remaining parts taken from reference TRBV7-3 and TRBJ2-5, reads GAGVSQTPSNKVTEKGKYVELRCDPISGHTALYWYRQSLGQGPEFLIYFQGTGAADDSGLPNDRFFAVRPEGSVSTLKIQRTERGDSAVYLCASSPDVFETQYFGPGTRLLVL.

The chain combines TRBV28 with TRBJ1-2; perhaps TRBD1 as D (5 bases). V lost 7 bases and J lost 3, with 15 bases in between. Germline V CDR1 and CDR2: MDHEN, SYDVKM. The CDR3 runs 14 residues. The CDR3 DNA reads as TGTGCCAGCACCAACTCGCCAGGGCACTATGGCTACACCTTC. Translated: CASTNSPGHYGYTF.

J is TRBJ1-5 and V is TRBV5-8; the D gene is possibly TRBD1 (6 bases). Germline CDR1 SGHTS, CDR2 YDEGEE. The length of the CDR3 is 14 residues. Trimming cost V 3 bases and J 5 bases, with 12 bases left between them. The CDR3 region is CASSSGHLYQPQHF. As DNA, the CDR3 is TGTGCCAGCAGCTCGGGACACTTGTATCAGCCCCAGCATTTT.

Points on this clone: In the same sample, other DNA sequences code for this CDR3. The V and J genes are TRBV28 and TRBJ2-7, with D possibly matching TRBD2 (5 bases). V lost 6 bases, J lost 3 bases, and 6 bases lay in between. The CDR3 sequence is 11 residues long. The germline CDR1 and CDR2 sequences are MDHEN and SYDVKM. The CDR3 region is CASSRDYEQYF. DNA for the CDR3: TGTGCCAGCAGCCGGGACTACGAGCAGTACTTC.

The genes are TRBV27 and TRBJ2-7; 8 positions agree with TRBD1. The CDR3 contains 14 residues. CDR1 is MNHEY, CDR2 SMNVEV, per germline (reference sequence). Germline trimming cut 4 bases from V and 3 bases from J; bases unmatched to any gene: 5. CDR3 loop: CASSWAGGNYEQYF. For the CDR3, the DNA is TGTGCCAGCAGTTGGGCAGGGGGCAACTACGAGCAGTACTTC.

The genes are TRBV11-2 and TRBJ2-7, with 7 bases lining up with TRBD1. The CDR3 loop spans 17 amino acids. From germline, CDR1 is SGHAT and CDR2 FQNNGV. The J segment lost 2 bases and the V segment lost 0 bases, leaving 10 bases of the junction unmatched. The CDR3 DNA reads TGTGCCAGCAGCTTAGATGATTTTAGGACAGGAGCCTACGAGCAGTACTTC. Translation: CASSLDDFRTGAYEQYF.

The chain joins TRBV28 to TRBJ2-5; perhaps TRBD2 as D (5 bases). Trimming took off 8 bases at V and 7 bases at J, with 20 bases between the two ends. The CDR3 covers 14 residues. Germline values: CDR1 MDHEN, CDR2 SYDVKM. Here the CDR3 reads CASEQAAGGRTQYF. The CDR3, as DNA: TGTGCCAGCGAGCAGGCCGCGGGCGGACGGACCCAGTACTTC.

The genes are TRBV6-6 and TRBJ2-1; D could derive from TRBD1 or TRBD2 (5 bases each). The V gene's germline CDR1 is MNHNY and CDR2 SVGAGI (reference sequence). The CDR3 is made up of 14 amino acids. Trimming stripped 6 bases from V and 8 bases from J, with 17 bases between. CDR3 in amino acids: CASRRAPRDDEQFF. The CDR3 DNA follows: TGTGCCAGCAGAAGGGCCCCAAGGGACGATGAGCAGTTCTTC.

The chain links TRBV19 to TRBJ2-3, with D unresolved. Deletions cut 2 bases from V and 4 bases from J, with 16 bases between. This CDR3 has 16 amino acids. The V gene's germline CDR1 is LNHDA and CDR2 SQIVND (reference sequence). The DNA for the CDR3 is TGTGCCAGTAGTATATCGGCGGCAGAAGTCCCAGATACGCAGTATTTT. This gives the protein CASSISAAEVPDTQYF.

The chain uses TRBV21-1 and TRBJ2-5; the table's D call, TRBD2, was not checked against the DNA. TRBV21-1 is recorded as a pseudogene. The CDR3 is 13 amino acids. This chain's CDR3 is CASRLALQETQYF. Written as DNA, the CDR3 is TGTGCCAGCAGGCTAGCGCTCCAAGAGACCCAGTACTTC.

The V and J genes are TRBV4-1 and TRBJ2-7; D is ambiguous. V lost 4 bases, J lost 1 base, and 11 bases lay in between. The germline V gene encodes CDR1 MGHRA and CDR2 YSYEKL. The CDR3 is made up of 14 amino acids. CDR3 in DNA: TGCGCCAGCAGCCCCCTCGGAGAATCCTACGAGCAGTACTTC. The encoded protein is CASSPLGESYEQYF.

In DNA form, the CDR3 reads TGTGCCAGCAGCTTAGACGGAGTCTATGGCTACACCTTC. Its translation: CASSLDGVYGYTF. This chain links TRBV5-6 with TRBJ1-2; D not certain. The CDR3 spans 13 residues. Trimming cost V 2 bases and J 4 bases, with 9 bases left between them. The germline CDR1 and CDR2 sequences are SGHDT and YYEEEE. The complete variable domain, with remaining parts taken from reference TRBV5-6 and TRBJ1-2, reads DAGVTQSPTHLIKTRGQQVTLRCSPKSGHDTVSWYQQALGQGPQFIFQYYEEEERQRGNFPDRFSGHQFPNYSSELNVNALLLGDSALYLCASSLDGVYGYTFGSGTRLTVV.

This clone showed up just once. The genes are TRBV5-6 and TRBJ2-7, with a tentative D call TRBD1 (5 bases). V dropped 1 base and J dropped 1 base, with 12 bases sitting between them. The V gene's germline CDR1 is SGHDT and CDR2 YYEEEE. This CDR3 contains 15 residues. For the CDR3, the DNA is TGTGCCAGCAGCTTGAGGGTCGCAGGGTCCTACGAGCAGTACTTC. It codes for CASSLRVAGSYEQYF.

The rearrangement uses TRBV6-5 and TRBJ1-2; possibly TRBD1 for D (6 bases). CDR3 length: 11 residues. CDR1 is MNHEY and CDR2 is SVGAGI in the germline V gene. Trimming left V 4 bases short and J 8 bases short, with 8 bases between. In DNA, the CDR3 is TGTGCCAGCAGTTCAGGGGACGGCTACACCTTC. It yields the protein CASSSGDGYTF.

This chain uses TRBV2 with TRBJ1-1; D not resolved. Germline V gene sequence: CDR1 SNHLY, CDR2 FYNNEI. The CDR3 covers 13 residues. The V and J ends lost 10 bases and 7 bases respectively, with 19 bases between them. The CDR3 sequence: CATWEGVSGEAFF. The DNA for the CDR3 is TGTGCCACGTGGGAGGGTGTGAGCGGTGAAGCTTTCTTT.

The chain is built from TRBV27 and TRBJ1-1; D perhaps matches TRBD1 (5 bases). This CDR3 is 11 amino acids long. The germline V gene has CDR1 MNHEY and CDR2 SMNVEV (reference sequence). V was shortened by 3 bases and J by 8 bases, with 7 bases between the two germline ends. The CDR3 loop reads CASSFQGEAFF. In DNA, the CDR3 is TGTGCCAGCAGTTTCCAGGGAGAAGCTTTCTTT.